These 25 T cell receptor beta chains share one sample of origin, sequenced in a study of T cells expressing NK-cell markers. TCRdb re-called the 5' RACE reads; every CDR3 protein appears as one record, without DNA. This table holds about 370,000 distinct CDR3 sequences. The sequenced sample was blood T cells: a sorted CD56 or NKG2C T cell subset, CD4+ or CD8+ T cells, or bulk PBMC T cells (not recorded which). These receptors were obtained from a woman in her 50s in good health.

The rearrangement uses TRBV12-3 or TRBV12-4 and TRBJ2-1; as DNA is missing, the TRBD1 call by TCRdb cannot be tested. The CDR3 is 12 residues long. The CDR3 here is CASTQSTGPQFF.

The gene calls are TRBV20-1 and TRBJ1-1; the TCRdb call, TRBD1, lacks DNA for checking. The length of the CDR3 is 14 residues. Germline V CDR1 and CDR2: DFQATT, SNEGSKA (reference sequence). The CDR3 region is CSARVGRGALLAFF.

The chain combines TRBV4-1 with TRBJ2-7; without DNA, the TCRdb call of TRBD2 cannot be checked. CDR1 is MGHRA, CDR2 YSYEKL, per germline. The CDR3 has 15 residues. CDR3 sequence: CASSQEGAGTYEQYF.

J is TRBJ2-1 and V is TRBV7-2; TCRdb outputs TRBD2, but without DNA this stays unchecked. Germline V gives CDR1 SGHTA, CDR2 FQGNSA. The CDR3 is 12 amino acids. CDR3 loop: CASSLEWEKQFF.

The rearrangement uses TRBV7-2 and TRBJ2-3; TCRdb lists TRBD2, though no DNA is available to test this call. The germline V gene has CDR1 SGHTA and CDR2 FQGNSA. This CDR3 comprises 16 residues. CDR3: CASSDGDSSGRDTQYF.

The chain is built from TRBV7-9 and TRBJ1-5. The CDR3 runs 16 residues. The germline CDR1 and CDR2 sequences are SEHNR and FQNEAQ (reference sequence). The CDR3 sequence is CASSLVTAGPNQPQHF. The entire variable domain, with the rest obtained from reference TRBV7-9 and TRBJ1-5, is as follows: DTGVSQNPRHKITKRGQNVTFRCDPISEHNRLYWYRQTLGQGPEFLTYFQNEAQLEKSRLLSDRFSAERPKGSFSTLEIQRTEQGDSAMYLCASSLVTAGPNQPQHFGDGTRLSIL.

The chain has TRBV28 and TRBJ1-2; TCRdb's D call, TRBD1, is unchecked because there is no DNA. The length of the CDR3 is 16 residues. The V gene's germline CDR1 is MDHEN and CDR2 SYDVKM. The CDR3 loop reads CASSFPSGTPFWGYTF.

The chain has TRBV2 and TRBJ2-1; TCRdb reports TRBD2, a call that lacks DNA to check it against. The CDR3 length is 13 residues. CDR1 SNHLY and CDR2 FYNNEI come from the germline V gene. The CDR3 spells CASTSGSSNEQFF.

V is TRBV29-1 and J is TRBJ2-1; no DNA is available, so the TRBD2 call from TCRdb remains unchecked. Germline V gene lookup returns CDR1 SQVTM and CDR2 ANQGSEA. The CDR3 runs to 12 residues. The CDR3 is CSVGLAANEQFF.

The gene calls are TRBV20-1 and TRBJ2-1; TCRdb calls TRBD2, which cannot be checked without DNA. This CDR3 is 15 amino acids long. Germline-derived CDR1 and CDR2 are DFQATT and SNEGSKA (reference sequence). CDR3: CSARDEGLAGDEQFF.

The chain carries TRBV5-1 and TRBJ1-1; the TCRdb D gene call, TRBD1, has no DNA to confirm it. This CDR3 is built from 16 residues. Germline-derived CDR1 and CDR2 are SGHRS and YFSETQ. The chain's CDR3 is CASSTGTGGLRTEAFF.

The chain is built from TRBV20-1 and TRBJ2-7. CDR1 is DFQATT and CDR2 is SNEGSKA in the germline V gene (reference sequence). This CDR3 has 12 residues. The CDR3 sequence: CSVPADSYEQYF.

The V gene is TRBV12-3 or TRBV12-4, the J gene TRBJ1-5; absent DNA, TCRdb's TRBD1 call cannot be checked. The CDR3 totals 15 residues. CDR3 sequence: CASSRTGGSNQPQHF.

V and J are TRBV27 and TRBJ2-4; no DNA is available, so the TRBD2 call from TCRdb remains unchecked. Germline assignment: CDR1 MNHEY and CDR2 SMNVEV (reference sequence). This CDR3 is 14 amino acids long. This CDR3 is CASRGLAGANIQYF.

The chain is built from TRBV24-1 and TRBJ2-7; TCRdb outputs TRBD2, but without DNA this stays unchecked. The CDR3 runs to 13 residues. The V gene's germline CDR1 is KGHDR and CDR2 SFDVKD. CDR3 in amino acids: CATSRWGTDEQYF.

This chain uses TRBV25-1 with TRBJ2-1; TCRdb selects TRBD1, and the lack of DNA leaves this call unchecked. Germline V gives CDR1 MGHDK, CDR2 SYGVNS. The CDR3 is made up of 14 amino acids. CDR3 protein: CASSEGQTRDEQFF.

V gene TRBV29-1 combines with J gene TRBJ2-1. Germline values: CDR1 SQVTM, CDR2 ANQGSEA. The CDR3 runs to 11 residues. The CDR3 is CSVESGSKQFF.

The rearrangement uses TRBV7-8 and TRBJ2-3. The germline CDR1 and CDR2 sequences are SGHVS and FQNEAQ. The CDR3 is 17 residues long. This chain's CDR3 is CASSLWFPQKAGDTQYF.

V usage is TRBV5-1 and J usage is TRBJ1-1. Per the germline V gene, CDR1 is SGHRS and CDR2 is YFSETQ. The CDR3 sequence is 17 residues long. The CDR3 loop reads CASSLGGGGNRGTEAFF.

The CDR3 loop reads CASSLEREGEETQYF. The chain uses TRBV5-8 and TRBJ2-5; TCRdb gives TRBD2 as the D gene, but with no DNA this cannot be confirmed. The CDR3 totals 15 residues. From germline, CDR1 is SGHTS and CDR2 YDEGEE.

V gene TRBV12-3 or TRBV12-4 combines with J gene TRBJ2-1; TCRdb reports TRBD2, a call that lacks DNA to check it against. This CDR3 contains 15 residues. CDR3: CASSPTSGRVNEQFF.

The rearrangement uses TRBV7-8 and TRBJ1-5; TCRdb gives TRBD1 as the D gene, but with no DNA this cannot be confirmed. Germline V gene data show CDR1 as SGHVS and CDR2 as FQNEAQ. The CDR3 consists of 15 residues. The CDR3: CASSLEGRGNQPQHF.

V gene TRBV18 combines with J gene TRBJ2-3; absent DNA, TCRdb's TRBD2 call cannot be checked. CDR3 length equals 14 residues. CDR1 is KGHSH and CDR2 is LQKENI in the germline V gene. CDR3 residues: CASSPLAGDDTQYF.

The J gene is TRBJ2-1, the V gene TRBV3-1. Germline loops: CDR1 LGHDT, CDR2 YNNKEL (reference sequence). This CDR3 has 14 residues. This CDR3 is CASSQKTTANEQFF.

The CDR3 region is CASSPTRGPLGEQYF. This chain uses TRBV7-6 with TRBJ2-7; TCRdb proposes TRBD2, but this gene call is untestable without DNA. The V gene's germline CDR1 is SGHVS and CDR2 FNYEAQ. The CDR3 extends over 15 amino acids. The full variable domain, its missing parts supplied by reference TRBV7-6 and TRBJ2-7, is GAGVSQSPRYKVTKRGQDVALRCDPISGHVSLYWYRQALGQGPEFLTYFNYEAQQDKSGLPNDRFSAERPEGSISTLTIQRTEQRDSAMYRCASSPTRGPLGEQYFGPGTRLTVT.